This T cell receptor beta chain derives from a study of blood T cell repertoires in COVID-19. Across the study: Samples of COVID-19 (acute and convalescent) were obtained from the United States, Italy and Spain. Sample material is recorded as cDNA or gDNA derived from T cells, B-cell-depleted T cells, or PBMCs.

The V gene end was trimmed by 2 bases and the J gene end by 11 bases; junction bases not matched to a gene: 10. The germline V gene has CDR1 LNHDA and CDR2 SQIVND (reference sequence). The CDR3 is made up of 15 amino acids. Authors' data handling: The authors estimated nucleated cell counts from reference gene primer amplification. Sequencing used immunoSEQ multiplex PCR; TCRdb keeps in-frame clones, though not all of them. The V and J calls and clone size are taken from that table; D and trimming were inferred from the DNA. This sample has approximately 210,000 clones, with just under 85% found just once.

What was sequenced was peripheral blood. This receptor was identified in a woman in her 70s with active or convalescent COVID-19. The gene calls are TRBV19 and TRBJ2-1; 9 bases are shared with TRBD1. The CDR3 sequence: CASSIRDRGRLKQFF. The CDR3 region has the DNA TGTGCCAGTAGTATAAGAGACAGGGGGAGGTTAAAGCAGTTCTTC.